The next 7 T cell receptor beta chains were all read from a single sample in a study of beta chain features in type 1 diabetes. General study findings and limits: Across all four CD4+ subsets, people with type 1 diabetes showed modestly shorter TCRB CDR3s.

These TCRs' antigens remain unknown. Every isolated RNA sample was fully reverse transcribed, so sequencing captured expressed TCRB transcripts. Assay used: immunoSEQ multiplex PCR; TCRdb lists only in-frame clones, some missing. This table has about 650,000 clones, around 12% appearing once. Sequencing was done on a sample of naive CD4+ T cells from blood. All receptors come from a man aged 25 to 40 with type 1 diabetes.

The J gene is TRBJ2-1, the V gene TRBV7-3; TRBD1 matches at 8 bases. Trimming at V came to 4 bases and at J to 2 bases, leaving 13 bases not matched to a gene. CDR3 length equals 18 residues. The germline gives CDR1 SGHTA, CDR2 FQGTGA. CDR3 in amino acids: CASSSPPGQVVTYNEQFF. For the CDR3, the DNA is TGTGCCAGCAGCTCCCCCCCGGGACAGGTGGTAACCTACAATGAGCAGTTCTTC.

The chain uses TRBV5-4 and TRBJ1-2; 9 nucleotides line up with TRBD1. Germline CDR1 SGHNT, CDR2 YYREEE (reference sequence). The CDR3 is made up of 16 amino acids. The J segment lost 4 bases and the V segment lost 3 bases, leaving 10 bases of the junction unmatched. The CDR3 is CASSSGQGQRGYGYTF. The CDR3 DNA sequence: TGTGCCAGCAGCTCGGGACAGGGACAGAGGGGCTATGGCTACACCTTC.

This clone showed up just a few times. This chain joins TRBV6-1 and TRBJ2-7; D is uncertain. The V end was cut by 2 bases, the J end by 0 bases, with 14 bases between. The length of the CDR3 is 16 residues. The germline V gene has CDR1 MNHNS and CDR2 SASEGT. The CDR3 loop is CASSEMHTVNSYEQYF. The CDR3, as DNA: TGTGCCAGCAGTGAAATGCACACAGTAAACTCCTACGAGCAGTACTTC.

In this sample, this clone turned up a few times. The chain is built from TRBV19 and TRBJ1-5; TRBD1 matches 10 bases. The CDR3 spans 15 residues. Germline-derived CDR1 and CDR2 are LNHDA and SQIVND (reference sequence). V lost 0 bases, J lost 5 bases, and 1 base stayed unmatched. Written as DNA, the CDR3 is TGTGCCAGTAGTATAGAGGGACAGGGGTATCAGCCCCAGCATTTT. It specifies CASSIEGQGYQPQHF.

This clone occurred a few times. The junction departs from germline at one end; a sequencing error may be responsible. The chain links TRBV9 to TRBJ2-2; D perhaps matches TRBD2 (5 bases). Germline V gives CDR1 SGDLS, CDR2 YYNGEE. This CDR3 has 16 residues. Here the CDR3 reads CASGVRHAAGTGELFF. The DNA for the CDR3 is TGTGCCAGCGGCGTTAGACATGCCGCGGGCACCGGGGAGCTGTTTTTT.

This CDR3 reads CASSLGNGRQDTQYF. CDR3 bases: TGTGCCAGCAGTCTTGGAAACGGGCGCCAGGATACGCAGTATTTT. The chain recombines TRBV6-5 with TRBJ2-3; D is unresolved. Trimming took off 5 bases at V and 6 bases at J, with 18 bases between the two ends. Germline V CDR1 and CDR2: MNHEY, SVGAGI. This CDR3 has 15 residues.

This clone was counted only a few times. The chain links TRBV14 to TRBJ2-5, with D perhaps matching TRBD1 (6 bases). Germline CDR1 SGHDN, CDR2 FVKESK. Trimming stripped 4 bases from V and 5 bases from J, with 11 bases between. The CDR3 length is 13 residues. CDR3 loop: CASSPIGGETQYF. In DNA form, the CDR3 reads TGTGCCAGCAGCCCTATAGGGGGTGAGACCCAGTACTTC.